This TCR beta chain was observed in a study of CD8+ T cells in alopecia areata. The CDR3 is 12 residues long. Germline V gene sequence: CDR1 SQVTM, CDR2 ANQGSEA. V lost 6 bases, J lost 0 bases, and 7 bases lay in between. The sample holds one count of this clone. Treatment defined: oral pan-JAK inhibitor, 5-10 mg twice daily. Investigators isolated RNA and reverse transcribed it into cDNA to act as the sequencing template. Using immunoSEQ multiplex PCR, the repertoire was profiled, and TCRdb retains in-frame clones only, with some absent. The table shows 95,000 to 110,000 clones, with roughly 84% occurring only once.

The source material was CD8+ T cells sorted from blood, sampled at week 24, from a patient treated with tofacitinib. The rearrangement uses TRBV29-1 and TRBJ2-3; D is unclear. This clonotype was obtained from a human donor with alopecia areata. The CDR3 protein is CSVPESTDTQYF. DNA for the CDR3: TGCAGCGTCCCAGAGAGCACAGATACGCAGTATTTT.